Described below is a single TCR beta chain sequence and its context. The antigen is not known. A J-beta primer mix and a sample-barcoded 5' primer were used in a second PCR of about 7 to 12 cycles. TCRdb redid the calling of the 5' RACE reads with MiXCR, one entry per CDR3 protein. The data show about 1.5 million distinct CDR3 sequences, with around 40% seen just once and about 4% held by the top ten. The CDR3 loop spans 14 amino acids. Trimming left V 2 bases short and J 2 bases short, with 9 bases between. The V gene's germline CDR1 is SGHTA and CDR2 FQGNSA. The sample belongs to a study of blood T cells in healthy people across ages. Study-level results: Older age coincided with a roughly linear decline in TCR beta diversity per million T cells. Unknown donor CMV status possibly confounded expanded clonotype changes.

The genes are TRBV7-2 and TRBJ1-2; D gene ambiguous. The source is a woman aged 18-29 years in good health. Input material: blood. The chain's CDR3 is CASSLPGRNYGYTF. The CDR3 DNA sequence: TGTGCCAGCAGCTTACCAGGTCGGAACTATGGCTACACCTTC.